The 5 T cell receptor beta chains below all came from one sample that was sequenced in a study of blood T cell repertoires in COVID-19. Some clones are missing from TCRdb's copy, which holds only in-frame ones; the method was immunoSEQ multiplex PCR. The table includes some 380,000 clones, about 87% detected once. The sample taken for sequencing was PBMCs or T cells enriched from blood (not recorded which). The source is a man in his thirties or forties who had recovered from COVID-19.

This chain connects TRBV7-9 to TRBJ1-1; 9 bases fit TRBD1. The CDR3 is 18 amino acids. Germline V gene data show CDR1 as SEHNR and CDR2 as FQNEAQ (reference sequence). V gave up 5 bases and J gave up 1 base; unmatched junction bases: 14. CDR3 DNA sequence: TGTGCCAGCAGCCCCAGACGGGACAGGGTGTTCCGGAACACTGAAGCTTTCTTT. Its protein is CASSPRRDRVFRNTEAFF.

Here the CDR3 reads CASSPRDNGYTF. CDR3 sequence (DNA): TGTGCCAGCAGCCCCAGGGATAATGGCTACACCTTC. The rearrangement links TRBV3-1 (or the pseudogene TRBV3-2) to TRBJ1-2, with D possibly matching TRBD1 (5 bases). Germline V gives CDR1 LGHDT, CDR2 YNNKEL (reference sequence). Deletions cut 4 bases from V and 6 bases from J, with 9 bases between. The CDR3 contains 12 residues.

This clone was observed once. The chain links TRBV10-1 to TRBJ2-3; possible D gene TRBD2, 6 bases. From germline, CDR1 is WNHNN and CDR2 SYGVQD (reference sequence). Trimming removed 0 bases at V and 2 bases at J, with 9 bases between. CDR3 length equals 15 residues. The CDR3 loop is CASSESGGLTDTQYF. CDR3 DNA: TGCGCCAGCAGTGAGTCCGGGGGACTCACAGATACGCAGTATTTT.

The V and J genes are TRBV5-1 and TRBJ1-1; 11 nucleotides line up with TRBD1. Germline-derived CDR1 and CDR2 are SGHRS and YFSETQ. The trim removed 4 bases at V and 4 bases at J, leaving 6 bases unmatched. This CDR3 region has 15 residues. The chain's CDR3 is CASSGGQGASTEAFF. DNA of the CDR3: TGCGCCAGCAGCGGAGGACAGGGGGCCAGCACTGAAGCTTTCTTT.

The chain uses TRBV21-1 and TRBJ1-6; TRBD1 is the table's D call and was not checked against the DNA. TRBV21-1 is deemed a pseudogene. The CDR3 is 18 residues long. The CDR3 region is CASSPTMDRGPLNSPLHF. CDR3 coding DNA: TGTGCCAGCAGCCCTACGATGGACAGGGGGCCACTAAATTCACCCCTCCACTTT.